The sequence of this T cell receptor (beta chain) was determined in a study of T cells after yellow fever vaccination. Study details: Where fractions had low cell numbers, libraries were prepared from them with the SMART-Seq v4 Ultra Low Input RNA kit. General observations from the study: Among all clonotypes, a small share was observed in both CD4 and CD8 compartments. Sorted repertoires could include abundant contaminating clonotypes from bulk cells. Post-booster repertoires contained most primary-vaccination clones again (roughly 97% CD4, roughly 90% CD8).

Germline CDR1 is SGHVS and CDR2 is FQNEAQ. The CDR3 runs 15 residues. Deletions cut 4 bases from V and 8 bases from J, with 15 bases between. This clonotype came up many times. Antigen: not known. MiXCR, run by TCRdb on the 5' RACE reads, gives a single entry per CDR3 protein. There are over 130,000 distinct CDR3 sequences in the sample; roughly 8.2% occur only once, and 0.55% to 0.9% lies in the top ten. Material: CD4+ T cells sorted from PBMCs, obtained 5 days after the yellow fever booster vaccination. The TCR originated in a man aged 30 to 45 who received the YFV17D yellow fever vaccine. This chain links TRBV7-8 with TRBJ1-6, with D hard to call. The CDR3 loop reads CASSSPPNRDSPLHF. CDR3 sequence (DNA): TGTGCCAGCAGCTCCCCGCCTAACCGGGATTCACCCCTCCACTTT.